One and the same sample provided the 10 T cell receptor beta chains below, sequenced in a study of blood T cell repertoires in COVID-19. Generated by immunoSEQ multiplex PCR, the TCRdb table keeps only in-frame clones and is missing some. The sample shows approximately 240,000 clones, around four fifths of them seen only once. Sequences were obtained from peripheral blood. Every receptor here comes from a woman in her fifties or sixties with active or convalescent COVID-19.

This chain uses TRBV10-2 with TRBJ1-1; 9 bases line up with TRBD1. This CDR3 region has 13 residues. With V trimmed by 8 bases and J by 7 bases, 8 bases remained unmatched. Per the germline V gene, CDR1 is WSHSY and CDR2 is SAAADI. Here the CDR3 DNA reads TGCGCCAGCCGGGACAGGGTGACTAGTGAAGCTTTCTTT. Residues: CASRDRVTSEAFF.

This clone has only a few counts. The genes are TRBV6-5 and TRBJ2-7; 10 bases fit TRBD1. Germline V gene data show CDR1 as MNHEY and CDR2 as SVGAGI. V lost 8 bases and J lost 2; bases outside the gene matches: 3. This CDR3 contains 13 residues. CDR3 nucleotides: TGTGCCAGCGGGGACAGGGGAACCTACGAGCAGTACGTC. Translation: CASGDRGTYEQYV.

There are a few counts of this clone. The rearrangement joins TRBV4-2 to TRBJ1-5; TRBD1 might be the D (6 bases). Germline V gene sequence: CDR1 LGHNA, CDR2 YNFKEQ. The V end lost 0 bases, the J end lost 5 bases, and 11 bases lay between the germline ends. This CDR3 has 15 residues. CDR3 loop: CASSQDSGAHQPQHF. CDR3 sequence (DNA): TGTGCCAGCAGCCAAGACTCAGGGGCCCATCAGCCCCAGCATTTT.

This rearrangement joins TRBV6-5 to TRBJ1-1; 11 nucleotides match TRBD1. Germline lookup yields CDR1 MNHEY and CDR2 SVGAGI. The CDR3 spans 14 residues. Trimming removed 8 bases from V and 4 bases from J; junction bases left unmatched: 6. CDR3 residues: CASGGQGAITEAFF. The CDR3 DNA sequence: TGTGCCAGCGGAGGACAGGGGGCGATCACTGAAGCTTTCTTT.

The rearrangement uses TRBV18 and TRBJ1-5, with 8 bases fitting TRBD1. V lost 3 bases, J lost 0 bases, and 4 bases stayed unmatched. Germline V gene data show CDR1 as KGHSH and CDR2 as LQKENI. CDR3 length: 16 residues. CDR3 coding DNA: TGTGCCAGCTCACCGGGACAGGAGAATAGCAATCAGCCCCAGCATTTT. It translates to CASSPGQENSNQPQHF.

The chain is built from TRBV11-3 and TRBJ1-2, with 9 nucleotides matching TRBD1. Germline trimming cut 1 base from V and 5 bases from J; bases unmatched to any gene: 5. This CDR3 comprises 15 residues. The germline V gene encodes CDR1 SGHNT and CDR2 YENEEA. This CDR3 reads CASSLVAGTGYGYTF. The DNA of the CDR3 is TGTGCCAGCAGCTTAGTAGCCGGGACAGGGTATGGCTACACCTTC.

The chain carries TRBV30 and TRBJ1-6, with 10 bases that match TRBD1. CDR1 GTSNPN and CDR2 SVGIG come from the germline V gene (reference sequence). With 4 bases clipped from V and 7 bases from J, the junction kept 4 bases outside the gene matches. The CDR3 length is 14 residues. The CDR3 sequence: CAWKEDRGNSPLHF. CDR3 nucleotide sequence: TGTGCCTGGAAAGAGGACAGGGGGAATTCACCCCTCCACTTT. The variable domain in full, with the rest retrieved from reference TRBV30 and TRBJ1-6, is SQTIHQWPATLVQPVGSPLSLECTVEGTSNPNLYWYRQAAGRGLQLLFYSVGIGQISSEVPQNLSASRPQDRQFILSSKKLLLSDSGFYLCAWKEDRGNSPLHFGNGTRLTVT.

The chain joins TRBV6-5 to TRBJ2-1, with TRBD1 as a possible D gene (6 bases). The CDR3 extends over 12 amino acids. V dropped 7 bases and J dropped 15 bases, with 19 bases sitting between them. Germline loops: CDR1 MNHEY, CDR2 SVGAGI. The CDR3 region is CASTLRGLAPFF. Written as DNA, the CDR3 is TGTGCCAGCACCCTCAGGGGTCTAGCTCCGTTCTTC.

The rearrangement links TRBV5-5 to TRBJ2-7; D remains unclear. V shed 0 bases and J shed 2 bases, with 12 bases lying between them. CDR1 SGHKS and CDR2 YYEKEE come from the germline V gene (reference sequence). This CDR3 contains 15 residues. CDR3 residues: CASSLGYYPPYEQYF. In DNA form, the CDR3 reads TGTGCCAGCAGCTTGGGCTACTACCCTCCCTACGAGCAGTACTTC.

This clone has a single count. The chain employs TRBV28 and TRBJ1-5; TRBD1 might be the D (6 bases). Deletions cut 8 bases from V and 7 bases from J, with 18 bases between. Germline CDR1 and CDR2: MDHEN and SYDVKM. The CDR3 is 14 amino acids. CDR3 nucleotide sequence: TGTGCCAGCGGGTTCCAGGGGAGATACCAGCCCCAGCATTTT. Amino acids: CASGFQGRYQPQHF.